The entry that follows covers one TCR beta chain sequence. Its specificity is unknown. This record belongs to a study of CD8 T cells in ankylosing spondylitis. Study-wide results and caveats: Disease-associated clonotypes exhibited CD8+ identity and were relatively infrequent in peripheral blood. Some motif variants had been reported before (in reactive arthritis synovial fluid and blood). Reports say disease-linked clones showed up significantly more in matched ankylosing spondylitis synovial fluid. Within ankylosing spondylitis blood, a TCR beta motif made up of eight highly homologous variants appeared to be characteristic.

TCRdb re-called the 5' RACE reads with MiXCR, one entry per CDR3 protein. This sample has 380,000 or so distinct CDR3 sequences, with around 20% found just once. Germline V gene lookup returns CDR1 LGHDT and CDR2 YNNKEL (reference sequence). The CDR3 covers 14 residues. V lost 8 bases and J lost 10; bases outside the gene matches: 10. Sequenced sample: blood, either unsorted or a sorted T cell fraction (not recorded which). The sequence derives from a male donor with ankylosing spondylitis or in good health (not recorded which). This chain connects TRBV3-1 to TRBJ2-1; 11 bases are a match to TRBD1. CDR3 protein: CASLPGQGANEQFF. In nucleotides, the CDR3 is TGTGCCAGCCTTCCCGGACAGGGGGCGAACGAGCAGTTCTTC.